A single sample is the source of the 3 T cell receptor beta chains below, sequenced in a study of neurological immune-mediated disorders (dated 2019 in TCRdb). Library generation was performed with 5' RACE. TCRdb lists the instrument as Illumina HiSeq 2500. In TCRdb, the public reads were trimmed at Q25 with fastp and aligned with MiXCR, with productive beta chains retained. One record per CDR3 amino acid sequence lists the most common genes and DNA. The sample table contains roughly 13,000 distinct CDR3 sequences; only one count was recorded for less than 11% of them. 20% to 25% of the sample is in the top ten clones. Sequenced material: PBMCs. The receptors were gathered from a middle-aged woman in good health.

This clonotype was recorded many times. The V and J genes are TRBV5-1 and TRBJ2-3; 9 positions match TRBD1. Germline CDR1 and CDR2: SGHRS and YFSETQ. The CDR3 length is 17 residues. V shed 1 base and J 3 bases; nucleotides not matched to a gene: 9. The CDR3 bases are TGCGCCAGCAGCTTGAACGCACAGGGGGCTTTTACAGATACGCAGTATTTT. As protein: CASSLNAQGAFTDTQYF.

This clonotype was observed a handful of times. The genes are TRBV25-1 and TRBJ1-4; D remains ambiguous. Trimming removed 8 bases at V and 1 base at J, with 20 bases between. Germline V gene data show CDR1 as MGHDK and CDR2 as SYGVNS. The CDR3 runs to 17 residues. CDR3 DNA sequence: TGTGCCAGCTCGAGTTGGAGCCTAGACGGAACTAATGAAAAACTGTTTTTT. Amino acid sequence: CASSSWSLDGTNEKLFF.

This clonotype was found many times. CDR3 residues: CSASGTSGYTTYEQYF. The CDR3, as DNA: TGCAGTGCTAGTGGGACTAGCGGGTATACTACCTACGAGCAGTACTTC. The chain is built from TRBV20-1 and TRBJ2-7; TRBD2 agrees at 12 bases. CDR3 length: 16 residues. Germline V gene data show CDR1 as DFQATT and CDR2 as SNEGSKA (reference sequence). The V and J ends lost 3 bases and 2 bases, in that order; junction bases with no gene match: 8.